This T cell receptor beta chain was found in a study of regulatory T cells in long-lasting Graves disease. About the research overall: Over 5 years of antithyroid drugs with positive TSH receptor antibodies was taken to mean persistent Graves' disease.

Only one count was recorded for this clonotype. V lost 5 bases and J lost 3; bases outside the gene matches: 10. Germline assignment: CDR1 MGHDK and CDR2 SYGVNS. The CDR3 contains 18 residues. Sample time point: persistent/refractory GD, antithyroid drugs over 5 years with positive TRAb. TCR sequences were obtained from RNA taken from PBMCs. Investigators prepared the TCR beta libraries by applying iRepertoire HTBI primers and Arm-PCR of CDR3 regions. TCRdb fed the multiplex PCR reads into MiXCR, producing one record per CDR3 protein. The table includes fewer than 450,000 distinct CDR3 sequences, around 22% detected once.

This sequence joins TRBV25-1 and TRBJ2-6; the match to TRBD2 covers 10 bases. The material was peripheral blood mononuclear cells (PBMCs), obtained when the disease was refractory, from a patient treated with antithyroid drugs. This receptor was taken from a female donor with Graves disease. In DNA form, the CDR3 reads TGTGCCAGCAGTAGATCTAGCGGGAGTGTAGGTGGGGCCAACGTCCTGACTTTC. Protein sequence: CASSRSSGSVGGANVLTF.